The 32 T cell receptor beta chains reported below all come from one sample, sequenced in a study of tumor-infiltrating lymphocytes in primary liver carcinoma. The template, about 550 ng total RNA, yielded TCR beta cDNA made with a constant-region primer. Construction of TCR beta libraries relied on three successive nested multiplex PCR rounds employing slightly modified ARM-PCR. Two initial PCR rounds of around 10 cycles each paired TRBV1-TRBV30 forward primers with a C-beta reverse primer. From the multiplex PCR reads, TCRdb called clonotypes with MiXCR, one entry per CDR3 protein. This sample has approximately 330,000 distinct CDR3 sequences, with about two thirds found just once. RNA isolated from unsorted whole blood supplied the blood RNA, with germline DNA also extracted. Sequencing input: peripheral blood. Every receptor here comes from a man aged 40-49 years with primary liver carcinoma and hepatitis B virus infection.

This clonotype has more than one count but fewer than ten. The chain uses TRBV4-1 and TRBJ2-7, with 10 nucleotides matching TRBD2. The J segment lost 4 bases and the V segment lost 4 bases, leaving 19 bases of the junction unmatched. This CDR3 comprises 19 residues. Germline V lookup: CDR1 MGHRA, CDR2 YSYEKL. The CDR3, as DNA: TGCGCCAGCAGCCCTGGGGGGAAGGGACTAGCGAGAGAAAGGTACGAGCAGTACTTC. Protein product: CASSPGGKGLARERYEQYF.

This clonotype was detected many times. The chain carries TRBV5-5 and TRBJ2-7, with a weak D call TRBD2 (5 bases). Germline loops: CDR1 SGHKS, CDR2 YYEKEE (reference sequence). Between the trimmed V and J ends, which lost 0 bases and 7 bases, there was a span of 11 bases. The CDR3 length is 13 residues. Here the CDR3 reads CASSLGPGGEQYF. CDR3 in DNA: TGTGCCAGCAGCTTGGGACCCGGCGGGGAGCAGTACTTC. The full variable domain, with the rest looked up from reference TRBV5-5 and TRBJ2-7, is DAGVTQSPTHLIKTRGQQVTLRCSPISGHKSVSWYQQVLGQGPQFIFQYYEKEERGRGNFPDRFSARQFPNYSSELNVNALLLGDSALYLCASSLGPGGEQYFGPGTRLTVT.

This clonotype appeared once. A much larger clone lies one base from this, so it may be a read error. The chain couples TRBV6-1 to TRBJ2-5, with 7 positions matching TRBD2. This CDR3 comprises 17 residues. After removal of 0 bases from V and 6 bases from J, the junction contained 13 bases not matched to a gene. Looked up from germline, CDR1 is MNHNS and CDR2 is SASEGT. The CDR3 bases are TGTGCCAGCAGTGAAGCGCCGGCGGGAGCGTGTGGTCAGACCCAGTACTTC. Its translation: CASSEAPAGACGQTQYF.

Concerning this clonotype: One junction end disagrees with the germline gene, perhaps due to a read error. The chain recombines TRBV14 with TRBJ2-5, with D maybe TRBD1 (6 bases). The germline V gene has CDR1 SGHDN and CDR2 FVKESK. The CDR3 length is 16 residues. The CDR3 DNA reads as TGTGGCAGCAGCCCGGCCGGGACACCGTACCAAGAGACCCAGTACTTC. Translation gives CGSSPAGTPYQETQYF.

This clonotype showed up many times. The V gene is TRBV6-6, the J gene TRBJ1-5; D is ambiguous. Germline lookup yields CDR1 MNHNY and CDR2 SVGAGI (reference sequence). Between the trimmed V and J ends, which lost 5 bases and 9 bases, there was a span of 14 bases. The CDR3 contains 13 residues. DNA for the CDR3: TGTGCCAGCAGTATACTCACGGTCGGGCCCCAGCATTTT. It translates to CASSILTVGPQHF.

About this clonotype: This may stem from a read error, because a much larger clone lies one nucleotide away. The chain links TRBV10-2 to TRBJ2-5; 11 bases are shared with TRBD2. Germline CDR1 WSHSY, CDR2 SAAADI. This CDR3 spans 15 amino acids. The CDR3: CASRLAGDLKEAQYF. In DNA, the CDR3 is TGCGCCAGCAGACTAGCGGGAGACCTGAAAGAGGCCCAGTACTTC.

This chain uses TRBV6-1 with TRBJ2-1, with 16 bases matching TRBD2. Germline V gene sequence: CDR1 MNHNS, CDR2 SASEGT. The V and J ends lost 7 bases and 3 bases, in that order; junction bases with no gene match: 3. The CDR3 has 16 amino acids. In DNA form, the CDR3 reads TGTGCCAGCATCGGGACTAGCGGGAGGGACTACAATGAGCAGTTCTTC. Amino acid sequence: CASIGTSGRDYNEQFF.

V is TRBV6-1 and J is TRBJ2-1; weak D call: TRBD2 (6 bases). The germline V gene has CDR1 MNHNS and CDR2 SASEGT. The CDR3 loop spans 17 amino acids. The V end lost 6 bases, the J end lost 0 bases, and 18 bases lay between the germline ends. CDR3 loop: CASRRTSGYSSYNEQFF. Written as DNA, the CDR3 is TGTGCCAGCAGGCGGACCAGCGGGTACAGCTCCTACAATGAGCAGTTCTTC.

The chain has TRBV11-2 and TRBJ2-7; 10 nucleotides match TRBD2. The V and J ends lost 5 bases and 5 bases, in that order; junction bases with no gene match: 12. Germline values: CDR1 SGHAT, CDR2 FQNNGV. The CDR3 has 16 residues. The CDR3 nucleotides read TGTGCCAGCAGCCTAGCACCTAGCGGGAGACTCCACGAGCAGTACTTC. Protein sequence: CASSLAPSGRLHEQYF.

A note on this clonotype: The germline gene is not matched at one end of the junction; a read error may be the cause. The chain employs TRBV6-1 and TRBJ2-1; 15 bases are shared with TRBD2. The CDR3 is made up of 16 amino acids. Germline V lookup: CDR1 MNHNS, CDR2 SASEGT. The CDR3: CVSTDGLAGGVFEQFF. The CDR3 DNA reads TGTGTCAGCACCGACGGACTAGCGGGAGGGGTATTTGAGCAGTTCTTC.

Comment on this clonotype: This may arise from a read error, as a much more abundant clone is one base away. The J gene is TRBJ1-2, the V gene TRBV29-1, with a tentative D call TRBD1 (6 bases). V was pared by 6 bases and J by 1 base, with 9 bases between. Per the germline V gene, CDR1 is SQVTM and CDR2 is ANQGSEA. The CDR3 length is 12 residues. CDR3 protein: CSVPGVNYGYTF. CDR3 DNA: TGCAGCGTCCCAGGGGTTAACTATGGCTACACCTTC.

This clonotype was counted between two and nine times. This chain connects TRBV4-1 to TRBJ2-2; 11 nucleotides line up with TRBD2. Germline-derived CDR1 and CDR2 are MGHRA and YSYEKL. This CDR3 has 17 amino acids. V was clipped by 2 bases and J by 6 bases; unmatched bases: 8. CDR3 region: CASSQRVAGGPPGELFF. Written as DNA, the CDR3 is TGCGCCAGCAGCCAACGGGTAGCGGGAGGGCCTCCCGGGGAGCTGTTTTTT.

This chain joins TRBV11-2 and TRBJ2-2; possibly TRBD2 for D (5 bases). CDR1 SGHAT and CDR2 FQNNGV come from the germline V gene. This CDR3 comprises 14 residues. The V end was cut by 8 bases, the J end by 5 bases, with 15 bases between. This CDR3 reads CASCLVGVTGELFF. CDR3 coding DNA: TGTGCCAGCTGTCTTGTGGGAGTAACCGGGGAGCTGTTTTTT.

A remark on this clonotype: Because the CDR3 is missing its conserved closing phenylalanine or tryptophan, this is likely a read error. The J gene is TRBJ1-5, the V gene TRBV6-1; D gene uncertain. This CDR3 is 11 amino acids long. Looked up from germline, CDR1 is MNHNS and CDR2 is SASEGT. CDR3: CASSELQPQHS. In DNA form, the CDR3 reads TGTGCTAGCAGTGAACTTCAGCCCCAGCATTCT.

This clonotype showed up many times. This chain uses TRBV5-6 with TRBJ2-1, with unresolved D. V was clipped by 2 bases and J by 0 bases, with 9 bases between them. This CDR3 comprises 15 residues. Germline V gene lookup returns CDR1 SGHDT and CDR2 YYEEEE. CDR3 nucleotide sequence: TGTGCCAGCAGCTTAAGCCCGGGCTCCTACAATGAGCAGTTCTTC. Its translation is CASSLSPGSYNEQFF.

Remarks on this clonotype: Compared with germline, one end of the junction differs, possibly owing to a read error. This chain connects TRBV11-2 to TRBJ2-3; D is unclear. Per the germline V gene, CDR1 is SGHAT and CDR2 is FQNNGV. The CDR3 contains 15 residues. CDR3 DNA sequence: TGTGCCAGCAACTTAGTAGGTGGTAGCACAGATATGCAGTATTTT. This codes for CASNLVGGSTDMQYF.

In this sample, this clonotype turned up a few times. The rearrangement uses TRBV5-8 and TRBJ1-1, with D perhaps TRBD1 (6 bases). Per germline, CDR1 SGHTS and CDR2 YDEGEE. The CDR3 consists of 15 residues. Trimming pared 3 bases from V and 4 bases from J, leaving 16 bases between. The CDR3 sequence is CASSSQTGKGTEAFF. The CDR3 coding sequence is TGTGCCAGCAGCTCCCAGACAGGCAAAGGCACTGAAGCTTTCTTT.

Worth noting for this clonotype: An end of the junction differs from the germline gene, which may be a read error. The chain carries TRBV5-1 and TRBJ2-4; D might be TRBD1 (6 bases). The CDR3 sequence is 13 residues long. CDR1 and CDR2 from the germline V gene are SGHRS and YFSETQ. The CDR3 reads CACSLGTLNIQYF. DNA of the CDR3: TGCGCCTGCAGCTTGGGGACATTAAATATTCAGTACTTC.

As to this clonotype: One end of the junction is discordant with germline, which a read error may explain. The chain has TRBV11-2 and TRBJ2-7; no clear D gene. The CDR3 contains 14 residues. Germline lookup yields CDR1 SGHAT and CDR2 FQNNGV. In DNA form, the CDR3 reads TGTGTCAGCAGCTTTTTGGCTGGCTCCTACGAGTGGTACTTC. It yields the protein CVSSFLAGSYEWYF.

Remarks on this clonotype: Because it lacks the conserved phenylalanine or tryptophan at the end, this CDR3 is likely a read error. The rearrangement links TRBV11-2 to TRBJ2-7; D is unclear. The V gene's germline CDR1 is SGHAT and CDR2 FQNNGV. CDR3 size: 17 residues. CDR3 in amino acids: CASSLGPPQVQTYEQYL. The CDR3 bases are TGTGCCAGCAGCTTAGGGCCCCCCCAGGTTCAGACCTACGAACAGTACTTG.

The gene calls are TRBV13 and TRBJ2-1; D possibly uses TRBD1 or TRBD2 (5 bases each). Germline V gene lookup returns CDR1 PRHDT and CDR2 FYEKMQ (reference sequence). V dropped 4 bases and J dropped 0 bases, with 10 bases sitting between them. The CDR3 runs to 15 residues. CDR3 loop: CASSYSDSSYNEQFF. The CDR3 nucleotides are TGTGCCAGCAGCTATAGCGACAGCTCCTACAATGAGCAGTTCTTC.

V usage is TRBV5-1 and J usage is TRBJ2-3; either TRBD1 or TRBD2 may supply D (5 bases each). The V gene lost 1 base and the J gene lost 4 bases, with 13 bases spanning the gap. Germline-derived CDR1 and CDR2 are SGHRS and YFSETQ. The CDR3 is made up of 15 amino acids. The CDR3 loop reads CASSLRLRGADTQYF. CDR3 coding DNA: TGCGCCAGCAGCTTGCGGTTAAGGGGAGCAGATACGCAGTATTTT.

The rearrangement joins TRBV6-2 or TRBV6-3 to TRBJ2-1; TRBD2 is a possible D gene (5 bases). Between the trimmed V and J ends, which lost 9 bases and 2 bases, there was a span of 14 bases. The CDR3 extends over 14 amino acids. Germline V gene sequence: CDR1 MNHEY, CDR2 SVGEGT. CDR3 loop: CASLGRLPYNEQFF. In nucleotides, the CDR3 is TGTGCCAGTTTAGGACGACTACCCTACAATGAGCAGTTCTTC.

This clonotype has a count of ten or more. CDR3 coding DNA: TGTGCCAGCACGGGGCTAGCGGTCCTCCGCTCCTACGAGCAGTACTTC. Residues: CASTGLAVLRSYEQYF. The chain joins TRBV6-5 to TRBJ2-7; 7 nucleotides line up with TRBD2. The CDR3 is 16 residues long. The V and J ends lost 7 bases and 0 bases, in that order; junction bases with no gene match: 12. Germline lookup yields CDR1 MNHEY and CDR2 SVGAGI.

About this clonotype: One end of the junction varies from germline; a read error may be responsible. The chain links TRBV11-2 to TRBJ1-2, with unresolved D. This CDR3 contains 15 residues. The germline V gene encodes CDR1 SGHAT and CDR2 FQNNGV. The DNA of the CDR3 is TGTGCCAACAGCTTAGATCTCTGGGGTGACTATGGTTACACCTTC. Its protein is CANSLDLWGDYGYTF.

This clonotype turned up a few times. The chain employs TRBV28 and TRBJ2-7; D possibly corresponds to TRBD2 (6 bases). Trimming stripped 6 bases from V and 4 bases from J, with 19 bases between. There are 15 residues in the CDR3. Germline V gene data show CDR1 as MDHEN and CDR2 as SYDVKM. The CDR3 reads CASSPSGLHLYEQYF. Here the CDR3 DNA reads TGTGCCAGCAGCCCTTCGGGACTTCACCTATACGAGCAGTACTTC.

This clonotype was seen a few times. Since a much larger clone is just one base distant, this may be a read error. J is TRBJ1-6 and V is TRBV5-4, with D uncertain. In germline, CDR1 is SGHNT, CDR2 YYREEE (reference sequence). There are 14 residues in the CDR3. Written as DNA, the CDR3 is TGTGCCAGCAGCTTTGGAGATTATAATTCACCCATCCACTTT. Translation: CASSFGDYNSPIHF.

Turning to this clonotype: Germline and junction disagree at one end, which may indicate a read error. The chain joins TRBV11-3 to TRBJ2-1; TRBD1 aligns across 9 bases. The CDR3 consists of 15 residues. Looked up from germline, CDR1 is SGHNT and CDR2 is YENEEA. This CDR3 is CASSLEQGAMYEQLF. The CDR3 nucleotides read TGTGCCAGCAGCTTAGAACAGGGGGCGATGTATGAGCAGCTCTTC.

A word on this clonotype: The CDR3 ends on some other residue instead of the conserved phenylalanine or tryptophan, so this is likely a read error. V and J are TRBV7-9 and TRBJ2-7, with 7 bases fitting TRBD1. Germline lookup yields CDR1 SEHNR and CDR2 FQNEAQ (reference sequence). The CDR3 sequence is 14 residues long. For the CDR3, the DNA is TGTGCCAGCAGCCCGACAGGGCAATCGTACGATCAGTACCTC. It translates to CASSPTGQSYDQYL.

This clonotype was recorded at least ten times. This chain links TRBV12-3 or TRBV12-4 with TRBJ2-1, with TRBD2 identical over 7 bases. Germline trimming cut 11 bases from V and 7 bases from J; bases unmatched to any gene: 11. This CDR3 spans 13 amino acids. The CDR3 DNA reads TGTGCCCGCCCCACTAGCGCTACAAATGAGCAGTTCTTC. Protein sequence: CARPTSATNEQFF.

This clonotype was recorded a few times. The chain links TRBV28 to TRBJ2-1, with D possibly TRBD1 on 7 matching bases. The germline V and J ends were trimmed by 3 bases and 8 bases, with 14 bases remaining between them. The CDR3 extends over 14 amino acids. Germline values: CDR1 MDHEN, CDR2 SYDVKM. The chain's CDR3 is CASSFWQGGDEQFF. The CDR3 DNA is TGTGCCAGCAGTTTTTGGCAGGGGGGAGATGAGCAGTTCTTC.

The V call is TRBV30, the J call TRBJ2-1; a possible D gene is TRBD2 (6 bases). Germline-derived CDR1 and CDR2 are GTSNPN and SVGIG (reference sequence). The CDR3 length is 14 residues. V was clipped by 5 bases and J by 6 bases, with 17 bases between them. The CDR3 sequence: CAWGGLSEFNEQFF. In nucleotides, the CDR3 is TGTGCCTGGGGAGGACTATCGGAGTTCAATGAGCAGTTCTTC.